This section outlines one TCR beta chain sequence together with its context. Libraries were prepared by immunoSEQ multiplex PCR; TCRdb keeps only in-frame clonotypes and omits some of them. Here the sample spans roughly 150,000 clones, around 90% being singletons. The germline V gene encodes CDR1 SGHVS and CDR2 FQNEAQ. This CDR3 is built from 15 residues. Trimming cost V 5 bases and J 6 bases, with 18 bases left between them. This sample stems from a study of T cell responses to AZD1222 COVID-19 vaccine. The origin of this receptor is an adult who received the AZD1222 COVID-19 vaccine. The chain is built from TRBV7-8 and TRBJ2-3; TRBD2 might be the D (7 bases). This material consisted of peripheral blood, taken 28 days after the second AZD1222 dose. In nucleotides, the CDR3 is TGTGCCAGCAGCGATAGAGGGGGGGGCCGGGATACGCAGTATTTT. It translates to CASSDRGGGRDTQYF.